This passage covers 32 T cell receptor beta chains from one sample sequenced in a study of T-cell memory formation after mild COVID-19. TCRdb processed the 5' RACE reads anew with MiXCR; each CDR3 protein has one entry. The table shows 120,000 to 150,000 distinct CDR3 sequences, with roughly 21% occurring only once. The sequenced material came from PBMCs or a T cell subset sorted from them (not recorded which). The receptors were gathered from an adult woman who had mild COVID-19 (a few samples of this study predate the infection). Cell type and time point are not known.

The rearrangement joins TRBV6-5 to TRBJ1-5; 7 bases line up with TRBD1. V gave up 5 bases and J gave up 7 bases; unmatched junction bases: 5. Germline V gives CDR1 MNHEY, CDR2 SVGAGI. The CDR3 is made up of 13 amino acids. CDR3 nucleotide sequence: TGTGCCAGCAGTCTAATCAGGGGGCAGCCCCAGCATTTT. This encodes CASSLIRGQPQHF.

This clonotype was counted between two and nine times. CDR3 in amino acids: CASSARTSGDNNEQFF. CDR3 bases: TGCGCCAGCAGCGCCCGGACTAGCGGGGACAACAATGAGCAGTTCTTC. The rearrangement joins TRBV5-1 to TRBJ2-1; 12 positions match TRBD2. Per the germline V gene, CDR1 is SGHRS and CDR2 is YFSETQ. CDR3 length: 16 residues. The ends lost 4 bases at V and 5 bases at J; junction bases unmatched: 7.

In this sample, this clonotype turned up once. This chain uses TRBV5-1 with TRBJ2-3; 10 bases align to TRBD2. CDR1 is SGHRS and CDR2 is YFSETQ in the germline V gene. The CDR3 totals 16 residues. The trim removed 4 bases at V and 0 bases at J, leaving 5 bases unmatched. CDR3 loop: CASSVPTSGSTDTQYF. CDR3 coding DNA: TGCGCCAGCAGCGTCCCGACTAGCGGGAGCACAGATACGCAGTATTTT. Using reference TRBV5-1 and TRBJ2-3 for the parts outside the CDR3, the full variable domain is KAGVTQTPRYLIKTRGQQVTLSCSPISGHRSVSWYQQTPGQGLQFLFEYFSETQRNKGNFPGRFSGRQFSNSRSEMNVSTLELGDSALYLCASSVPTSGSTDTQYFGPGTRLTVL.

J is TRBJ1-1 and V is TRBV15; no definite D call. The CDR3 has 12 amino acids. Germline-derived CDR1 and CDR2 are LNHNV and YYDKDF (reference sequence). Trimming stripped 4 bases from V and 1 base from J, with 4 bases between. The CDR3 loop reads CATSKRNTEAFF. CDR3 DNA: TGTGCCACCAGCAAGAGGAACACTGAAGCTTTCTTT.

This chain uses TRBV7-2 with TRBJ2-7; TRBD1 is a possible D gene (6 bases). CDR1 is SGHTA, CDR2 FQGNSA, per germline. The CDR3 has 15 amino acids. V was pared by 1 base and J by 7 bases, with 17 bases between. For the CDR3, the DNA is TGTGCCAGCAGCTTAGGGGCAGGGGCGCTTCGGGAGCAGTACTTC. Encoded protein: CASSLGAGALREQYF. Using reference TRBV7-2 and TRBJ2-7 for the parts outside the CDR3, the full variable domain is GAGVSQSPSNKVTEKGKDVELRCDPISGHTALYWYRQSLGQGLEFLIYFQGNSAPDKSGLPSDRFSAERTGGSVSTLTIQRTQQEDSAVYLCASSLGAGALREQYFGPGTRLTVT.

V and J are TRBV7-8 and TRBJ2-2, with a tentative D call TRBD1 (5 bases). Between the trimmed V and J ends, which lost 6 bases and 4 bases, there was a span of 12 bases. The CDR3 loop spans 14 amino acids. The germline V gene has CDR1 SGHVS and CDR2 FQNEAQ. The CDR3 sequence: CASRRTRATGELFF. As DNA, the CDR3 is TGTGCCAGCAGACGAACCAGGGCCACCGGGGAGCTGTTTTTT.

The chain is built from TRBV5-1 and TRBJ2-2; TRBD1 matches 8 bases. The CDR3 covers 15 residues. The V gene end was trimmed by 1 base and the J gene end by 4 bases; junction bases not matched to a gene: 3. Per germline, CDR1 SGHRS and CDR2 YFSETQ. CDR3 in amino acids: CASSLMDRATGELFF. CDR3 DNA: TGCGCCAGCAGCTTGATGGACAGGGCCACCGGGGAGCTGTTTTTT.

This clonotype has just a few counts. The chain links TRBV12-3 or TRBV12-4 to TRBJ1-5; D is unresolved. There are 15 residues in the CDR3. The V and J ends lost 3 bases and 3 bases respectively, with 12 bases between them. In nucleotides, the CDR3 is TGTGCCAGCAGTTTGTCTTTCGAACCCAATCAGCCCCAGCATTTT. As protein: CASSLSFEPNQPQHF.

V and J are TRBV7-3 and TRBJ2-1, with D possibly being TRBD1 or TRBD2 (6 bases each). This CDR3 contains 15 residues. With 5 bases removed from V and 3 bases from J, the gap between germline ends came to 14 bases. Per the germline V gene, CDR1 is SGHTA and CDR2 is FQGTGA. CDR3 DNA: TGTGCCAGCAGCCTCGCCGGGGGCCTCTACAATGAGCAGTTCTTC. It yields the protein CASSLAGGLYNEQFF.

This clonotype was seen more than once but under ten times. An end of the junction does not agree with germline; a read error may underlie this. This chain uses TRBV28 with TRBJ2-7, with 8 bases aligning to TRBD1. The germline CDR1 and CDR2 sequences are MDHEN and SYDVKM. CDR3 length equals 12 residues. CDR3 coding DNA: TGTGCCAGCAGTCCTCAGGGGACAGGCCCTATCTTC. Encoded protein: CASSPQGTGPIF.

The chain has TRBV10-3 and TRBJ2-5, with 10 bases that match TRBD1. Germline V gene data show CDR1 as ENHRY and CDR2 as SYGVKD. J gave up 2 bases and V 5 bases, and 5 bases lay outside the gene matches. This CDR3 has 15 residues. CDR3 coding DNA: TGTGCCATCAGTTCCTCGGGACAGGGGCAAGAGACCCAGTACTTC. Translating gives CAISSSGQGQETQYF.

V and J are TRBV7-8 and TRBJ2-7; 8 bases agree with TRBD2. Germline V lookup: CDR1 SGHVS, CDR2 FQNEAQ. The CDR3 consists of 14 residues. The J segment lost 6 bases and the V segment lost 5 bases, leaving 9 bases of the junction unmatched. In DNA, the CDR3 is TGTGCCAGCAGCCCGCAAGGGACTAGGAGCGAGCAGTACTTC. This translates into CASSPQGTRSEQYF.

This clonotype was seen only a few times. This chain joins TRBV5-1 and TRBJ2-2, with TRBD1 identical over 12 bases. J was trimmed by 4 bases and V by 4 bases; bases with no gene match: 5. Germline V gene sequence: CDR1 SGHRS, CDR2 YFSETQ. CDR3 length equals 16 residues. In nucleotides, the CDR3 is TGCGCCAGCAGCAAGGGACAGGGGGCCAGCACCGGGGAGCTGTTTTTT. Its protein product is CASSKGQGASTGELFF.

The chain combines TRBV24-1 with TRBJ2-1, with 7 bases matching TRBD1. V shed 4 bases, J shed 10 bases, and the junction held 9 bases outside the gene matches. CDR1 is KGHDR and CDR2 is SFDVKD in the germline V gene. The CDR3 runs 14 residues. CDR3 region: CATSDPTRGPEQFF. The CDR3 nucleotides read TGTGCCACCAGTGACCCGACAAGGGGGCCAGAGCAGTTCTTC.

Remarks on this clonotype: Germline and junction disagree at one end, which may indicate a read error. The chain combines TRBV7-9 with TRBJ2-5; TRBD2 might be the D (7 bases). CDR3 length: 15 amino acids. From germline, CDR1 is SEHNR and CDR2 FQNEAQ (reference sequence). The CDR3 DNA follows: TGTGCCAGCAGCTTACGAGGGGGGGCCGCGGAGACCCATTACTTC. Protein product: CASSLRGGAAETHYF.

The chain employs TRBV7-6 and TRBJ1-2, with 8 bases lining up with TRBD1. The CDR3 runs 16 residues. V lost 5 bases to trimming and J lost 2 bases; unmatched junction nucleotides: 10. The V gene's germline CDR1 is SGHVS and CDR2 FNYEAQ. CDR3 residues: CASSGADQGANYGYTF. In DNA, the CDR3 is TGTGCCAGCAGCGGGGCGGATCAGGGGGCAAACTATGGCTACACCTTC.

The V gene is TRBV7-9, the J gene TRBJ1-1, with TRBD1 matching 10 bases. CDR1 SEHNR and CDR2 FQNEAQ come from the germline V gene (reference sequence). The ends lost 5 bases at V and 6 bases at J; junction bases unmatched: 9. CDR3 length: 15 residues. The chain's CDR3 is CASSPGRTGGSEAFF. The CDR3 nucleotides are TGTGCCAGCAGCCCTGGGAGGACAGGGGGTTCTGAAGCTTTCTTT.

This clonotype has at least ten counts. The chain has TRBV5-5 and TRBJ2-4, with a weak D call TRBD1 (5 bases). Germline CDR1 is SGHKS and CDR2 is YYEKEE (reference sequence). This CDR3 comprises 15 residues. Deletions cut 3 bases from V and 0 bases from J, with 10 bases between. The CDR3 nucleotides are TGTGCCAGCAGCTCAGTGACAGCAGCCAAAAACATTCAGTACTTC. Translation gives CASSSVTAAKNIQYF.

The rearrangement uses TRBV7-2 and TRBJ2-2; no definite D call. V dropped 6 bases and J dropped 4 bases, with 9 bases sitting between them. This CDR3 has 13 amino acids. CDR1 and CDR2 from the germline V gene are SGHTA and FQGNSA. The CDR3 reads CASSRGTTGELFF. CDR3 sequence (DNA): TGTGCCAGCAGTAGAGGAACCACCGGGGAGCTGTTTTTT.

This clonotype has only a few counts. The rearrangement joins TRBV9 to TRBJ2-7; 12 bases match TRBD2. The germline CDR1 and CDR2 sequences are SGDLS and YYNGEE. Unmatched junction bases numbered 2, after V lost 2 bases and J lost 2 bases. CDR3 size: 15 residues. The CDR3 nucleotides read TGTGCCAGCAGCGTGACTAGCGGGGGTACCTACGAGCAGTACTTC. It translates to CASSVTSGGTYEQYF.

This clonotype was counted between two and nine times. The rearrangement joins TRBV18 to TRBJ1-1; the D is unclear. CDR3 length equals 16 residues. V gave up 0 bases and J gave up 0 bases, with 11 bases separating them. Germline CDR1 and CDR2: KGHSH and LQKENI. The CDR3 region is CASSPPGKPLNTEAFF. In DNA form, the CDR3 reads TGTGCCAGCTCACCACCGGGTAAGCCCCTGAACACTGAAGCTTTCTTT.

V gene TRBV6-5 combines with J gene TRBJ1-2; 9 nucleotides match TRBD1. V was pared by 6 bases and J by 3 bases, with 8 bases of the junction left unmatched. Looked up from germline, CDR1 is MNHEY and CDR2 is SVGAGI. The CDR3 has 15 residues. Here the CDR3 DNA reads TGTGCCAGCAGGATCACAGGGGGCAGTGACTATGGCTACACCTTC. This encodes CASRITGGSDYGYTF.

This clonotype was seen a few times. The V gene is TRBV5-1, the J gene TRBJ2-5, with 7 bases identical to TRBD2. The germline gives CDR1 SGHRS, CDR2 YFSETQ. With V trimmed by 5 bases and J by 4 bases, 5 bases remained unmatched. The CDR3 totals 13 residues. The CDR3 reads CASSIRGGETQYF. For the CDR3, the DNA is TGCGCCAGCAGTATACGCGGGGGAGAGACCCAGTACTTC.

The rearrangement joins TRBV5-1 to TRBJ2-1; D perhaps matches TRBD2 (7 bases). Germline CDR1 SGHRS, CDR2 YFSETQ. There are 16 residues in the CDR3. With 4 bases removed from V and 4 bases from J, the gap between germline ends came to 18 bases. CDR3 residues: CASSPAGGGGYNEQFF. As DNA, the CDR3 is TGCGCCAGCAGCCCGGCCGGAGGGGGGGGGTACAATGAGCAGTTCTTC.

This clonotype was observed a few times. The rearrangement links TRBV5-1 to TRBJ2-7; D possibly uses TRBD1 or TRBD2 (5 bases each). V was cut by 3 bases and J by 0 bases, with 10 bases left in between. CDR1 is SGHRS and CDR2 is YFSETQ in the germline V gene. This CDR3 has 14 amino acids. CDR3 DNA sequence: TGCGCCAGCAGCTCGGGACGGAGCTCCTACGAGCAGTACTTC. Translated, it gives CASSSGRSSYEQYF. Full variable domain (missing parts from reference TRBV5-1 and TRBJ2-7): KAGVTQTPRYLIKTRGQQVTLSCSPISGHRSVSWYQQTPGQGLQFLFEYFSETQRNKGNFPGRFSGRQFSNSRSEMNVSTLELGDSALYLCASSSGRSSYEQYFGPGTRLTVT.

This clonotype was observed a handful of times. Its ends do not fully match the called genes, so a read error is possible. The V gene is TRBV6-2 or TRBV6-3, the J gene TRBJ1-1; 10 bases align to TRBD1. The CDR3 is 12 amino acids. CDR1 is MNHEY and CDR2 is SVGEGT in the germline V gene. The CDR3 bases are TGTGCCAGCAGCCGCGACAGGGGGCTCTACTATTTT. Amino acids: CASSRDRGLYYF.

This clonotype was seen only a few times. The chain links TRBV7-9 to TRBJ1-5; possibly TRBD1 for D (6 bases). V was shortened by 5 bases and J by 7 bases, with 9 bases between the two germline ends. CDR3 size: 12 residues. Germline loops: CDR1 SEHNR, CDR2 FQNEAQ (reference sequence). CDR3 in amino acids: CASSKQGQPQHF. The CDR3 DNA follows: TGTGCCAGCAGCAAACAGGGACAGCCCCAGCATTTT.

This clonotype has ten or more counts. V is TRBV7-3 and J is TRBJ2-5; TRBD2 matches at 8 bases. V lost 3 bases, J lost 1 base, and 4 bases stayed unmatched. The germline gives CDR1 SGHTA, CDR2 FQGTGA. The CDR3 totals 15 residues. The CDR3 loop reads CASSLAGGLQETQYF. CDR3 nucleotides: TGTGCCAGCAGCTTGGCGGGGGGCCTCCAAGAGACCCAGTACTTC.

This clonotype appeared a few times. The CDR3 coding sequence is TGTGCCAGCAGCCAGGGGGCCAACGACGAGCAGTACTTC. Encoded protein: CASSQGANDEQYF. The rearrangement links TRBV12-3 or TRBV12-4 to TRBJ2-7; TRBD1 matches at 8 bases. V lost 6 bases and J lost 5; bases outside the gene matches: 6. The CDR3 extends over 13 amino acids.

This clonotype was seen a handful of times. The chain carries TRBV12-3 or TRBV12-4 and TRBJ1-2; 7 bases align to TRBD1. CDR3 length: 12 residues. Trimming cost V 6 bases and J 8 bases; bases outside gene matches: 6. Here the CDR3 reads CASSPTGAGYTF. The CDR3 DNA follows: TGTGCCAGCAGCCCTACAGGGGCCGGCTACACCTTC.

This chain uses TRBV9 with TRBJ2-1, with D hard to call. This CDR3 has 14 amino acids. Trimming removed 0 bases at V and 0 bases at J, with 4 bases between. Germline-derived CDR1 and CDR2 are SGDLS and YYNGEE. CDR3 region: CASSVGASYNEQFF. CDR3 nucleotides: TGTGCCAGCAGCGTAGGGGCCTCCTACAATGAGCAGTTCTTC.

In its sample, this clonotype was seen a few times. The chain joins TRBV29-1 to TRBJ1-3; no reliable D call. In germline, CDR1 is SQVTM, CDR2 ANQGSEA. Trimming stripped 2 bases from V and 2 bases from J, with 4 bases between. The CDR3 length is 12 residues. CDR3 amino acids: CSVELAGNTIYF. As DNA, the CDR3 is TGCAGCGTTGAACTGGCTGGAAACACCATATATTTT.